The 9 T cell receptor beta chains below come from one sample, sequenced in a study of shared clonotypes between healthy human individuals. Libraries were prepared by immunoSEQ multiplex PCR; TCRdb keeps only in-frame clonotypes and omits some of them. The sample has about 2 million clones, 95% seen once; the top ten hold 0.1% to 0.15%. The sequenced sample consisted of naive CD4+ T cells sorted from blood. The subset: CD45RA+ positively selected. The receptors originated from a man younger than 35 in good health.

The V call is TRBV18, the J call TRBJ1-6; maybe TRBD1 (5 bases). Trimming pared 0 bases from V and 8 bases from J, leaving 11 bases between. Germline CDR1 KGHSH, CDR2 LQKENI. CDR3 length equals 15 residues. The CDR3 spells CASSPPSGGDSPLHF. CDR3 DNA sequence: TGTGCCAGCTCACCACCGTCCGGGGGGGATTCACCCCTCCACTTT. The full variable domain, with the rest looked up from reference TRBV18 and TRBJ1-6, is NAGVMQNPRHLVRRRGQEARLRCSPMKGHSHVYWYRQLPEEGLKFMVYLQKENIIDESGMPKERFSAEFPKEGPSILRIQQVVRGDSAAYFCASSPPSGGDSPLHFGNGTRLTVT.

The chain carries TRBV5-1 and TRBJ2-1; 8 bases match TRBD2. V shed 4 bases, J shed 0 bases, and the junction held 6 bases outside the gene matches. The CDR3 sequence is 16 residues long. Germline CDR1 SGHRS, CDR2 YFSETQ. The chain's CDR3 is CASSPGLANSYNEQFF. The CDR3 DNA reads TGCGCCAGCAGCCCCGGACTAGCCAACTCCTACAATGAGCAGTTCTTC.

The table lists this clone with a few counts. Additional DNA sequences in this sample encode the identical CDR3. The V call is TRBV6-5, the J call TRBJ1-5; 10 nucleotides align to TRBD1. Germline-derived CDR1 and CDR2 are MNHEY and SVGAGI. This CDR3 is 15 amino acids long. V gave up 0 bases and J gave up 5 bases; unmatched junction bases: 1. DNA for the CDR3: TGTGCCAGCAGTTACTCCGGGACAGGGGATCAGCCCCAGCATTTT. It codes for CASSYSGTGDQPQHF.

V usage is TRBV11-2 and J usage is TRBJ2-3, with D perhaps TRBD1 (6 bases). Trimming took 0 bases from V and 3 from J, leaving 16 bases between them. This CDR3 contains 17 residues. CDR1 and CDR2 from the germline V gene are SGHAT and FQNNGV. Written as DNA, the CDR3 is TGTGCCAGCAGCTTAGATCTAAATGTAGGGGGAACAGATACGCAGTATTTT. Its translation is CASSLDLNVGGTDTQYF.

The gene calls are TRBV28 and TRBJ1-2; no definite D call. The CDR3 covers 15 residues. Germline values: CDR1 MDHEN, CDR2 SYDVKM. Trimming removed 2 bases at V and 10 bases at J, with 20 bases between. The CDR3 coding sequence is TGTGCCAGCAGTTTAAGTCCAGCTCTCTGGATAGACTACACCTTC. Its protein is CASSLSPALWIDYTF.

The V gene is TRBV6-6, the J gene TRBJ1-4; no reliable D call. CDR1 and CDR2 (germline): MNHNY, SVGAGI (reference sequence). CDR3 length equals 14 residues. With 7 bases removed from V and 0 bases from J, the gap between germline ends came to 9 bases. The CDR3 here is CASILGSTNEKLFF. The CDR3 DNA is TGTGCCAGCATTCTAGGATCAACTAATGAAAAACTGTTTTTT.

V is TRBV4-1 and J is TRBJ2-7, with 8 bases matching TRBD1. The CDR3 spans 14 residues. The germline V gene has CDR1 MGHRA and CDR2 YSYEKL. The junction had 2 bases not matched to a gene; V was cut back by 1 base and J by 3 bases. CDR3: CASSQADRDYEQYF. The CDR3 bases are TGCGCCAGCAGCCAAGCGGACAGGGACTACGAGCAGTACTTC.

With regard to this clone: In the same sample, other DNA sequences code for this CDR3. The V and J genes are TRBV5-1 and TRBJ1-5, with a weak D call TRBD1 (6 bases). Germline V gene lookup returns CDR1 SGHRS and CDR2 YFSETQ. The CDR3 is made up of 15 amino acids. Trimming stripped 1 base from V and 0 bases from J, with 8 bases between. The CDR3 DNA reads TGCGCCAGCAGCTTGACAGGGCTTAGCAATCAGCCCCAGCATTTT. It encodes CASSLTGLSNQPQHF.

The J gene is TRBJ2-1, the V gene TRBV7-2, with 9 bases lining up with TRBD2. The CDR3 is 15 residues long. V was pared by 7 bases and J by 4 bases, with 8 bases of the junction left unmatched. Germline CDR1 SGHTA, CDR2 FQGNSA. The CDR3 region is CASTVSGRRYNEQFF. DNA of the CDR3: TGTGCCAGCACCGTTAGCGGGAGACGTTACAATGAGCAGTTCTTC.